This T cell receptor beta chain came from a study of OX40 agonist ivuxolimab in advanced cancers. Describing the broader study: Ivuxolimab was a fully human IgG2 agonistic monoclonal antibody targeting the costimulatory receptor OX40 (CD134). Intravenous ivuxolimab was administered to patients every 2 weeks at six dose levels: 0.01, 0.1, 0.3, 1.5, 3 and 10 mg/kg. Among the approximately 54 dose-escalation patients, about 19 had hepatocellular carcinoma, roughly 15 melanoma, 9 renal cell carcinoma and 9 head and neck cancer. The dose-escalation cohort was around 84% male with a mean age of roughly 60 years, ranging from about 20 to 85. Prior anti-PD-1, anti-PD-L1 or anti-CTLA-4 therapy was permitted, and 40% of dose-escalation patients had received checkpoint inhibitors. Partial responses occurred in three dose-escalation patients, of whom one had hepatocellular carcinoma and two had cutaneous melanoma. The point of sequencing TCRbeta in the periphery was to test whether ivuxolimab changed TCR sequence diversity and drove clonal T-cell expansion. The monotherapy dose-escalation portion (N of about 52 patients) of the phase I ivuxolimab trial is reported in the paper. Study-wide findings and limitations: Clonal expansion of both CD4+ and CD8+ blood T cells was observed from baseline to week 6 at doses 0.1 to 3.0 mg/kg. The antigen specificity of the peripheral T cells that underwent clonal expansion was not determined. After ivuxolimab, more expanded clones were found on average in CD8+ T cells than in CD4+ T cells. In partial responders in the 0.1-3.0 mg/kg groups, normalized peripheral clonal expansion was found to be among the lowest, especially among CD8+ T cells. Low levels of normalized T-cell clonal expansion were also seen in some patients who did not respond.

To sequence the TCRbeta CDR3 region, genomic DNA was isolated from the sorted cells. TCRbeta CDR3 regions were sequenced using the immunoSEQ Assay. Drawn from immuneACCESS, this table holds only the in-frame rearrangements with V and J called that TCRdb kept. Clones are partly lost; checked studies trace under half to an unresolved V gene and leave the rest unexplained. The table for this sample lists 30,000 to 45,000 clones; around three quarters of them were counted only once. The top ten clones comprise roughly 18% of the sample. Patients with autoimmune disease history or receiving systemic immunosuppression were excluded from the trial. Peripheral blood for TCR sequencing was collected from all dose cohorts at baseline, on cycle 4 day 1, and on cycle 7 day 1. Samples came from an open-label, multicenter, first-in-human phase I dose-escalation trial of ivuxolimab. Adults with locally advanced or metastatic melanoma, renal cell, hepatocellular, or head and neck squamous cell carcinoma were enrolled in the trial. Before TCR sequencing, CD4+ and CD8+ T cells were separately sorted from peripheral blood.

This clone is medium-sized (0.01 to 0.1%) in terms of sample share. This clone's antigen is unknown. Base-call qualities are not available, and no considerably larger clone is one nucleotide away. Looking up the germline V gene (reference sequence) yields CDR1 MNHNY and CDR2 SVGAGI. V sheds 7 bases and J sheds 2 bases, leaving 11 bases between their ends. From the cysteine up to the phenylalanine, the CDR3 has a length of 13 residues. The only DNA kept is the CDR3, 39 bases in frame from the first base. This receptor was taken from an adult with an advanced solid tumor such as melanoma, head and neck, liver or kidney cancer. The rearranged segments are TRBV6-6 and TRBJ1-2; TRBD1 is perhaps the D gene, given 5 matching bases. The material was CD4+ or CD8+ T cells sorted from blood, obtained in a trial of the OX40 agonist ivuxolimab. At the DNA level, the sequence is TGTGCCAGCACCCAAGGGGAGAACTATGGCTACACCTTC. Its translation is CASTQGENYGYTF.